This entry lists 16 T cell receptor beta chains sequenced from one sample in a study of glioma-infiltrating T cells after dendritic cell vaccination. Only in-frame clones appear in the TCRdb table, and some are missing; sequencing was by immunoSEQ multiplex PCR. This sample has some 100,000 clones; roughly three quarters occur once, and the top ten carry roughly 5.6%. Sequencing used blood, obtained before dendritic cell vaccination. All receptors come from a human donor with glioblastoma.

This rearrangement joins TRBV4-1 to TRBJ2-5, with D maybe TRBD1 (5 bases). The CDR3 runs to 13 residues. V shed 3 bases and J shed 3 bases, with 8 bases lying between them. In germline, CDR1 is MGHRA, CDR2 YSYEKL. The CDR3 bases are TGCGCCAGCAGCCAGGACATGGAAGAGACCCAGTACTTC. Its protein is CASSQDMEETQYF.

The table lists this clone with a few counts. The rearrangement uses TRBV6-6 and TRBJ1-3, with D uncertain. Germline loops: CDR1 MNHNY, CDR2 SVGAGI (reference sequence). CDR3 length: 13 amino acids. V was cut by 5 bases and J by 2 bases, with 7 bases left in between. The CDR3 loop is CASSPGTGNTIYF. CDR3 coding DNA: TGTGCCAGCAGTCCGGGAACTGGAAACACCATATATTTT.

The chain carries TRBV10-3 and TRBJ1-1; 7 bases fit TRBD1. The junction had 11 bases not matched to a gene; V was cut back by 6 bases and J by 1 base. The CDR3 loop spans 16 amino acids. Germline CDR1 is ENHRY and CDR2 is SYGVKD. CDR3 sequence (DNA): TGTGCCATCAGGGAGGTCCCAGGGGGGACGAACACTGAAGCTTTCTTT. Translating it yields CAIREVPGGTNTEAFF.

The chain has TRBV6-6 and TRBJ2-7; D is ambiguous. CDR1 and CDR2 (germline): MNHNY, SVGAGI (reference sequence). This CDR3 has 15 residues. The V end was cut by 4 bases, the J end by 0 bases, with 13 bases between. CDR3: CASSLPSIFSYEQYF. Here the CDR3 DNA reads TGTGCCAGCAGTTTACCCAGTATATTCTCCTACGAGCAGTACTTC.

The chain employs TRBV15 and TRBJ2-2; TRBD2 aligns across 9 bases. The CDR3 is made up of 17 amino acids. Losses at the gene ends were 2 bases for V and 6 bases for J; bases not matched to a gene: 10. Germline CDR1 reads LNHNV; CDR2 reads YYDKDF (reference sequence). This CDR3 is CATSRSVAGDIAGELFF. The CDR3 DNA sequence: TGTGCCACCAGCAGATCCGTAGCGGGAGATATTGCCGGGGAGCTGTTTTTT.

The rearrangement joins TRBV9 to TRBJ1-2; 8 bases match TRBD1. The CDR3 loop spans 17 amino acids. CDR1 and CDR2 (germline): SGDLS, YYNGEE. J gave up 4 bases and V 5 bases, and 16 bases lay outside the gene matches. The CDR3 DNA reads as TGTGCCAGCAGGAGAGGGACAGGAACCTCTCGAGGCTATGGCTACACCTTC. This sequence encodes CASRRGTGTSRGYGYTF.

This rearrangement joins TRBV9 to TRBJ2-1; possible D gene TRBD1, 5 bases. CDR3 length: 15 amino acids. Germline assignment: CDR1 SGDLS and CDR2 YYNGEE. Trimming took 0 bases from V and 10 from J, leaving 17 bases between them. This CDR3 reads CASSVGVGPPGEQFF. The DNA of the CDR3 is TGTGCCAGCAGCGTAGGAGTGGGGCCCCCTGGGGAGCAGTTCTTC.

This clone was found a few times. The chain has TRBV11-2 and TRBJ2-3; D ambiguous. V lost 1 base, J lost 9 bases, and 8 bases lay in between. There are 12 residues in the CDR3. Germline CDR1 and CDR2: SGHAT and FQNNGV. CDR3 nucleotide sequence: TGTGCCAGCAGCTTAGCCCACACAACGCAGTATTTT. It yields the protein CASSLAHTTQYF.

CDR3 bases: TGTGCCATCAGTGAGGCACAGGGGGCAGGACAGCCCCAGCATTTT. It encodes CAISEAQGAGQPQHF. This chain joins TRBV10-3 and TRBJ1-5, with 9 bases lining up with TRBD1. The CDR3 sequence is 15 residues long. Germline CDR1 ENHRY, CDR2 SYGVKD. Trimming cost V 2 bases and J 7 bases; bases outside gene matches: 6.

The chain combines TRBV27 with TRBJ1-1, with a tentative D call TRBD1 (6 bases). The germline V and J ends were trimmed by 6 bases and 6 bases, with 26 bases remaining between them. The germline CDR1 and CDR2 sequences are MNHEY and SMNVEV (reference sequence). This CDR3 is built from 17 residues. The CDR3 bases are TGTGCCAGCAGCCGAATGACAGGTTTTGCGGGTGGCGCTGAAGCTTTCTTT. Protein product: CASSRMTGFAGGAEAFF.

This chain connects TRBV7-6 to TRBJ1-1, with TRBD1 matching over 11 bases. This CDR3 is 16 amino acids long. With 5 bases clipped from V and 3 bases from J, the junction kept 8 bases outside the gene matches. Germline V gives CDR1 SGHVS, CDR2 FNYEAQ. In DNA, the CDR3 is TGTGCCAGCAGCCCAGGACAGGGGGCAACGTACACTGAAGCTTTCTTT. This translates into CASSPGQGATYTEAFF.

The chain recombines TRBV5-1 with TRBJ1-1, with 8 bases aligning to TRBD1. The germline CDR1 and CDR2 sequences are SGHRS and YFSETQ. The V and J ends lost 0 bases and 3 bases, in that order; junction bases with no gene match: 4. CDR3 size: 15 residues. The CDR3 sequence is CASSLAKTGDTEAFF. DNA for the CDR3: TGCGCCAGCAGCTTGGCCAAGACAGGGGACACTGAAGCTTTCTTT.

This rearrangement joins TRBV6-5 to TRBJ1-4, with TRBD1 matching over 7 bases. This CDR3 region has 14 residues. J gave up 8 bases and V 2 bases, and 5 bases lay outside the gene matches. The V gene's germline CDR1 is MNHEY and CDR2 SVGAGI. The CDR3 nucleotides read TGTGCCAGCAGTTACCAGGGGGTGGGGGAAAAACTGTTTTTT. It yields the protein CASSYQGVGEKLFF.

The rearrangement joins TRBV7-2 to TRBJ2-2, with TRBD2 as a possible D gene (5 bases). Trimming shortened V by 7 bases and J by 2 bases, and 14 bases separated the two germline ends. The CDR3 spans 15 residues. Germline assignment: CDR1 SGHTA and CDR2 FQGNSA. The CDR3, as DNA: TGTGCCAGCACCCCGGGGTTTCGAAACACCGGGGAGCTGTTTTTT. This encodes CASTPGFRNTGELFF.

CDR3 in amino acids: CAISRSDTSNEKLFF. CDR3 nucleotide sequence: TGTGCCATCAGTCGATCGGACACATCTAATGAAAAACTGTTTTTT. V is TRBV10-3 and J is TRBJ1-4; TRBD1 might be the D (5 bases). The CDR3 length is 15 residues. Deletions cut 5 bases from V and 3 bases from J, with 13 bases between. Per germline, CDR1 ENHRY and CDR2 SYGVKD.

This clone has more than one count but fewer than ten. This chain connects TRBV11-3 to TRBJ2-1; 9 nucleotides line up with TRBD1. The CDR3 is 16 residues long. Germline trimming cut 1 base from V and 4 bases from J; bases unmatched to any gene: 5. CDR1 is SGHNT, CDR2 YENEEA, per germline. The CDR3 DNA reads TGTGCCAGCAGCTTAGCTGGGACAGGGTCTTACAATGAGCAGTTCTTC. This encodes CASSLAGTGSYNEQFF.